Below are 17 T cell receptor beta chains sequenced from a single sample in a study of T cells in women clearing cervical HPV infection. The assay was immunoSEQ multiplex PCR, and TCRdb's table has in-frame clones only and misses some. Across some 20,000 clones, the top ten clones capture approximately 5.2% of the sample. The sequenced material came from blood buffy coat. Every receptor here comes from a woman between 18 and 69 years old with a cervical HPV16 infection that either progressed to CIN3+ or cleared (not recorded which).

As for this clone: The read ends 3 residues shy of where the CDR3 ends; the end is completed using the germline J gene. V usage is TRBV7-8 and J usage is TRBJ2-2, with 8 bases matching TRBD2. Germline-derived CDR1 and CDR2 are SGHVS and FQNEAQ. The CDR3 runs to 14 residues. J was trimmed by 7 bases and V by 6 bases; bases with no gene match: 7. The part of the CDR3 DNA that was read is TGTGCCAGCAGTCTGCGGGGGGCGGGCGGGGAG. Translated: CASSLRGAGGE. The whole CDR3 protein is CASSLRGAGGELFF.

Regarding this clone: Read coverage stops 3 residues before the CDR3 terminus; the germline J gene supplies the remainder. This sequence joins TRBV20-1 and TRBJ2-1; a weak D match, TRBD1 (6 bases). The CDR3 runs 13 residues. The V end lost 4 bases, the J end lost 4 bases, and 11 bases lay between the germline ends. CDR1 DFQATT and CDR2 SNEGSKA come from the germline V gene (reference sequence). The part of the CDR3 DNA that was read is TGCAGTGCTAAGGGGGACGGTTACAATGAG. Protein sequence: CSAKGDGYNE. The full CDR3 is CSAKGDGYNEQFF.

Turning to this clone: The observed sequence ends 3 residues before the CDR3 terminus, with the missing tail filled in from the germline J gene. This chain connects TRBV5-4 to TRBJ2-7, with TRBD1 identical over 7 bases. Trimming cost V 5 bases and J 0 bases; bases outside gene matches: 5. There are 14 residues in the CDR3. In germline, CDR1 is SGHNT, CDR2 YYREEE (reference sequence). CDR3 bases read: TGTGCCAGCAGGAAGGGACAGCACTCCTACGAG. It yields the protein CASRKGQHSYE. The full CDR3 protein reads CASRKGQHSYEQYF.

As to this clone: The read falls 3 residues short of the CDR3 end, and the missing part is taken from the germline J gene. The rearrangement links TRBV10-2 to TRBJ2-5; perhaps TRBD1 as D (6 bases). Germline loops: CDR1 WSHSY, CDR2 SAAADI. V lost 7 bases and J lost 4, with 16 bases in between. CDR3 size: 14 residues. This chain's CDR3 is CASISETGSETQYF. The DNA read from the CDR3 is TGCGCCAGCATATCGGAAACAGGGTCAGAGACC.

A remark on this clone: The CDR3 extends 3 residues past the end of the read, so its final part is completed from the germline J gene. V and J are TRBV6-2 or TRBV6-3 and TRBJ1-5; 8 nucleotides agree with TRBD1. CDR3 length: 15 amino acids. Germline V CDR1 and CDR2: MNHEY, SVGEGT. V dropped 9 bases and J dropped 9; count of bases not matched to a gene: 16. CDR3 protein: CASHQRAGGPRPQHF. Partial CDR3 DNA: TGTGCCAGTCACCAACGGGCAGGGGGCCCTCGGCCC.

Turning to this clone: The observed sequence ends 3 residues before the CDR3 terminus, with the missing tail filled in from the germline J gene. The rearrangement uses TRBV7-3 and TRBJ2-1; the match to TRBD2 covers 10 bases. CDR1 is SGHTA, CDR2 FQGTGA, per germline. The CDR3 covers 15 residues. With V trimmed by 4 bases and J by 4 bases, 4 bases remained unmatched. CDR3 in amino acids: CASSWVAGGYNEQFF. The CDR3 DNA, read in part, is TGTGCCAGCAGCTGGGTAGCGGGGGGTTACAATGAG.

In regard to this clone: The sequenced fragment ends 3 residues before the CDR3 boundary, so the rest is inferred from the germline J gene. V gene TRBV12-3 or TRBV12-4 combines with J gene TRBJ1-3; 12 bases map to TRBD1. V lost 1 base to trimming and J lost 3 bases; unmatched junction nucleotides: 4. There are 17 residues in the CDR3. The CDR3 is CASSLGGTGGFGNTIYF. The sequenced part of the CDR3 DNA is TGTGCCAGCAGTTTAGGAGGGACAGGGGGCTTTGGAAACACC.

Concerning this clone itself: The read finishes 3 residues shy of the CDR3 end, and the germline J gene is used to complete it. The J gene is TRBJ2-2, the V gene TRBV5-4; D may be TRBD2 (6 bases). CDR3 length: 15 residues. From germline, CDR1 is SGHNT and CDR2 YYREEE (reference sequence). Trimming cost V 2 bases and J 4 bases, with 12 bases left between them. The CDR3 spells CASSFGAGSTGELFF. Incomplete CDR3 DNA: TGTGCCAGCAGCTTCGGTGCGGGGTCCACCGGGGAG.

Note on this clone: With the read ending 3 residues before the CDR3 end, the germline J gene is used to fill in that end. The rearrangement joins TRBV19 to TRBJ2-5; a possible D gene is TRBD1 (6 bases). V lost 3 bases and J 4 bases, leaving 12 bases between the germline ends. This CDR3 spans 14 amino acids. In germline, CDR1 is LNHDA, CDR2 SQIVND (reference sequence). This CDR3 reads CASSISRGRETQYF. The CDR3 bases that were read are TGTGCCAGTAGTATTTCCAGGGGTCGAGAGACC.

The covered CDR3 bases are TGCGCCAGCAGCCGGGACAGGGATGCCTACGAG. This encodes CASSRDRDAYE. The full CDR3 is CASSRDRDAYEQYF. This chain uses TRBV5-1 with TRBJ2-7; 9 nucleotides line up with TRBD1. The read comes to an end 3 residues before the CDR3 does, leaving the germline J gene to fill in the end. The germline gives CDR1 SGHRS, CDR2 YFSETQ. V lost 4 bases and J lost 2; bases outside the gene matches: 4. The CDR3 runs 14 residues. Combining the CDR3 with reference TRBV5-1 and TRBJ2-7 gives the whole variable domain KAGVTQTPRYLIKTRGQQVTLSCSPISGHRSVSWYQQTPGQGLQFLFEYFSETQRNKGNFPGRFSGRQFSNSRSEMNVSTLELGDSALYLCASSRDRDAYEQYFGPGTRLTVT.

CDR3 protein: CASSGGVGHNQPQHF. The sequenced part of the CDR3 DNA is TGTGCCAGCAGCGGGGGCGTGGGGCACAATCAGCCC. The rearrangement uses TRBV5-6 and TRBJ1-5; TRBD1 is a possible D gene (6 bases). The read finishes 3 residues shy of the CDR3 end, and the germline J gene is used to complete it. V was pared by 4 bases and J by 3 bases, with 14 bases between. The V gene's germline CDR1 is SGHDT and CDR2 YYEEEE. The CDR3 is 15 residues long.

As for this clone: The read terminates 3 residues ahead of where the CDR3 ends, so the germline J gene completes it. The J gene is TRBJ2-3, the V gene TRBV29-1, with D possibly being TRBD1 (5 bases). There are 13 residues in the CDR3. Germline V gene data show CDR1 as SQVTM and CDR2 as ANQGSEA. CDR3 bases read: TGCAGCGTTGAAAGCAGGGCTAATGGTCCG. Its protein product is CSVESRANGP. The entire CDR3 protein is CSVESRANGPQYF.

Comment on this clone: The read terminates 3 residues ahead of where the CDR3 ends, so the germline J gene completes it. The same CDR3 is also encoded by other DNA sequences in this sample. The genes are TRBV7-2 and TRBJ2-1, with TRBD1 matching 8 bases. The CDR3 runs 14 residues. Germline values: CDR1 SGHTA, CDR2 FQGNSA. The V segment lost 1 base and the J segment 7 bases; nucleotides outside the gene matches: 3. CDR3 region: CASSLGRQGNEQFF. The sequenced part of the CDR3 DNA is TGTGCCAGCAGCTTAGGGAGACAGGGGAATGAG.

On this clone itself: From the germline J gene comes the end of the CDR3, since the read stops 3 residues before it. This chain joins TRBV7-6 and TRBJ2-3; tentatively, D is TRBD1 (5 bases). CDR1 is SGHVS and CDR2 is FNYEAQ in the germline V gene. The CDR3 loop spans 15 amino acids. The CDR3 DNA, read in part, is TGTGCCAGCAGCTTAGGGGGCAGCAGGGTTGAGACG. The encoded protein is CASSLGGSRVET. The entire CDR3 protein is CASSLGGSRVETQYF.

On this clone itself: The CDR3 end falls 3 residues outside the read, so it is completed with the germline J gene. V is TRBV4-2 and J is TRBJ2-3; perhaps TRBD2 as D (6 bases). Trimming stripped 2 bases from V and 0 bases from J, with 27 bases between. This CDR3 has 21 amino acids. Germline V gene data show CDR1 as LGHNA and CDR2 as YNFKEQ. The part of the CDR3 DNA that was read is TGTGCCAGCAGCCAACGTACAACCGTCGCCAGCGGGTTCCTAAGCACAGATACG. Amino acids: CASSQRTTVASGFLSTDT. Given in full, the CDR3 is CASSQRTTVASGFLSTDTQYF.

Concerning this clone: The CDR3 extends 3 residues past the end of the read, so its final part is completed from the germline J gene. V usage is TRBV20-1 and J usage is TRBJ2-5; TRBD2 agrees at 8 bases. This CDR3 has 15 amino acids. The germline CDR1 and CDR2 sequences are DFQATT and SNEGSKA (reference sequence). The trim removed 3 bases at V and 2 bases at J, leaving 8 bases unmatched. CDR3 bases read: TGCAGTGCTAGGGGCGGCGGGGGGTGGCAAGAGACC. Residues: CSARGGGGWQET. The whole CDR3 region reads CSARGGGGWQETQYF.

Comment on this clone: The CDR3 goes on 3 residues after the read ends, and that part is filled in from the germline J gene. The J gene is TRBJ1-2, the V gene TRBV7-9; D ambiguous. Germline CDR1 is SEHNR and CDR2 is FQNEAQ (reference sequence). This CDR3 spans 11 amino acids. CDR3 loop: CASSSDNDYTF. The part of the CDR3 DNA that was read is TGTGCCAGCAGCTCTGACAATGAC.